This entry concerns a single T cell receptor beta chain. The data were obtained in a study of blood T cell repertoires in COVID-19. As for the study in general: Material from acute and convalescent COVID-19 was sourced from the United States, Italy and Spain.

Using immunoSEQ multiplex PCR, the repertoire was profiled, and TCRdb retains in-frame clones only, with some absent. The sample has 160,000 or so clones; around nine tenths are singletons. V was trimmed by 4 bases and J by 4 bases, leaving 11 bases between them. This CDR3 is 14 amino acids long. Germline V lookup: CDR1 KGHSH, CDR2 LQKENI. The sample taken for sequencing was peripheral blood. This receptor was identified in a woman between 70 and 85 years old with acute or convalescent COVID-19. The chain is built from TRBV18 and TRBJ1-5; perhaps TRBD1 as D (5 bases). The CDR3 DNA follows: TGTGCCAGCTCACGATCCGACAGTAATCAGCCCCAGCATTTT. Residues: CASSRSDSNQPQHF.